The entry that follows covers one T cell receptor (beta chain) sequence. As originally analysed: Amplification of reference gene primers was used by the study to estimate nucleated cell counts. Assay: immunoSEQ multiplex PCR; the TCRdb copy retains only in-frame clones and omits some. That table supplies the V and J calls and clone size; D and trimming were determined from the DNA. The repertoire holds over 120,000 clones, with 70% to 80% as singletons. Between the trimmed V and J ends, which lost 5 bases and 3 bases, there was a span of 7 bases. CDR3 length equals 13 residues. The V gene's germline CDR1 is MDHEN and CDR2 SYDVKM. The data were obtained in a study of blood T cell repertoires in COVID-19. On the study more broadly: Donors in the United States, Italy and Spain gave samples during acute or convalescent COVID-19. PBMCs, B-cell-depleted T cells, or T cells provided the cDNA or gDNA that made up the material.

Input material: peripheral blood. The receptor was isolated from a woman between 45 and 60 years old with active or convalescent COVID-19. The V call is TRBV28, the J call TRBJ1-4; D unclear. CDR3 in amino acids: CASSRRPNEKLFF. CDR3 sequence (DNA): TGTGCCAGCAGTAGGAGGCCTAATGAAAAACTGTTTTTT.